The 9 T cell receptor beta chains presented below share a single source sample, sequenced in a study of regulatory T cells in long-lasting Graves disease. The authors built TCR beta libraries using iRepertoire HTBI primers and Arm-PCR of CDR3 regions. Using its own MiXCR run on the multiplex PCR reads, TCRdb lists one record per CDR3 protein. The sample includes some 460,000 distinct CDR3 sequences, roughly 15% of them seen just once. The time point denotes: newly diagnosed GD, antithyroid drugs for less than 3 months. PBMCs provided the RNA from which the TCR library was made. These same records also appear under a second study, on T cells in Graves' hyperthyroidism and ophthalmopathy.

Sequences were derived from peripheral blood mononuclear cells (PBMCs), sampled at new diagnosis, from a patient treated with antithyroid drugs. The receptors were sampled from a man aged 35 to 55 with Graves disease.

CDR3 nucleotide sequence: TGCGCCAGCAGCCATCTCCGGGACGAGAGGTACCACGAGCAGTACTTC. This codes for CASSHLRDERYHEQYF. V is TRBV4-1 and J is TRBJ2-7; tentatively, D is TRBD1 or TRBD2 (5 bases each). The CDR3 is 16 amino acids. Deletions cut 3 bases from V and 5 bases from J, with 20 bases between. Germline V gene sequence: CDR1 MGHRA, CDR2 YSYEKL.

This clonotype was counted many times. This chain uses TRBV7-3 with TRBJ2-1, with D perhaps TRBD1 (6 bases). The CDR3 is 14 residues long. With 5 bases removed from V and 10 bases from J, the gap between germline ends came to 18 bases. Germline V CDR1 and CDR2: SGHTA, FQGTGA. CDR3 protein: CASSQGGLASEQFF. CDR3 DNA: TGTGCCAGCAGCCAAGGGGGTCTAGCAAGCGAGCAGTTCTTC.

A few counts support this clonotype. V is TRBV5-1 and J is TRBJ2-5; D is ambiguous. The germline V gene encodes CDR1 SGHRS and CDR2 YFSETQ. The CDR3 is 13 amino acids. V gave up 2 bases and J gave up 5 bases, with 10 bases separating them. The CDR3 sequence is CASSFGKGETQYF. The DNA of the CDR3 is TGCGCCAGCAGCTTCGGAAAAGGGGAGACCCAGTACTTC.

This clonotype has a count of ten or more. The chain recombines TRBV7-9 with TRBJ2-1, with TRBD2 matching 13 bases. The CDR3 totals 15 residues. Germline loops: CDR1 SEHNR, CDR2 FQNEAQ (reference sequence). After removal of 3 bases from V and 9 bases from J, the junction contained 5 bases not matched to a gene. The CDR3 reads CASSFGLAGAGEQFF. In DNA form, the CDR3 reads TGTGCCAGCAGCTTCGGACTAGCGGGAGCAGGTGAGCAGTTCTTC.

This clonotype was found many times. The CDR3 loop reads CASSRRLAGGPSTDTQYF. DNA for the CDR3: TGTGCCAGCAGCCGACGACTAGCGGGAGGGCCGTCGACAGATACGCAGTATTTT. This chain connects TRBV7-6 to TRBJ2-3; 14 bases agree with TRBD2. The CDR3 is made up of 18 amino acids. V lost 5 bases to trimming and J lost 3 bases; unmatched junction nucleotides: 10. CDR1 and CDR2 from the germline V gene are SGHVS and FNYEAQ.

V and J are TRBV5-4 and TRBJ2-2; the D is unclear. In germline, CDR1 is SGHNT, CDR2 YYREEE (reference sequence). There are 12 residues in the CDR3. V lost 4 bases to trimming and J lost 7 bases, with 8 bases between them. The CDR3 here is CASSTDDGELFF. In DNA form, the CDR3 reads TGTGCCAGCAGCACGGATGACGGGGAGCTGTTTTTT.

At least ten counts were recorded for this clonotype. V and J are TRBV11-3 and TRBJ2-1; 10 bases map to TRBD2. The V and J ends lost 3 bases and 8 bases, in that order; junction bases with no gene match: 4. Germline CDR1 reads SGHNT; CDR2 reads YENEEA. The CDR3 totals 14 residues. CDR3 sequence: CASSFLAGVDEQFF. CDR3 DNA: TGTGCCAGCAGCTTTCTAGCGGGAGTGGATGAGCAGTTCTTC.

At least ten counts were recorded for this clonotype. The chain links TRBV20-1 to TRBJ2-5; D gene uncertain. CDR3 length equals 11 residues. V lost 1 base, J lost 5 bases, and 5 bases lay in between. Germline CDR1 and CDR2: DFQATT and SNEGSKA (reference sequence). As DNA, the CDR3 is TGCAGTGCTAGAGTGGAGGAGACCCAGTACTTC. It codes for CSARVEETQYF.

In regard to this clonotype: A read error is the likely source, as a far larger clone sits one nucleotide away. The V call is TRBV28, the J call TRBJ2-2, with 8 bases fitting TRBD2. Unmatched junction bases numbered 17, after V lost 10 bases and J lost 4 bases. Germline V gene data show CDR1 as MDHEN and CDR2 as SYDVKM. The CDR3 loop spans 17 amino acids. CDR3 region: CATSPPAGVSITGELFF. The CDR3, as DNA: TGTGCCACCAGCCCACCAGCGGGAGTCTCCATCACCGGGGAGCTGTTTTTT.